Below, 25 T cell receptor beta chains from the same sample are listed, as sequenced in a study of siplizumab effects on memory and regulatory T cells. Sequencing used immunoSEQ multiplex PCR; TCRdb keeps in-frame clones, though not all of them. The sample records about 50,000 clones, 93% being singletons. The sequenced sample consisted of CD8+ T cells sorted from blood. The receptors shown here come from a human donor in good health.

V and J are TRBV6-6 and TRBJ2-1; D might be TRBD2 (5 bases). Germline V gene lookup returns CDR1 MNHNY and CDR2 SVGAGI (reference sequence). The V end was cut by 4 bases, the J end by 7 bases, with 17 bases between. This CDR3 has 15 residues. The CDR3 is CASSSTRYSWNEQFF. CDR3 DNA sequence: TGTGCCAGCAGTTCCACTAGGTACAGCTGGAATGAGCAGTTCTTC.

This clone has only one observation. This chain joins TRBV28 and TRBJ1-1; D remains unclear. Trimming removed 5 bases from V and 3 bases from J, with 10 bases in between. CDR1 is MDHEN and CDR2 is SYDVKM in the germline V gene. CDR3 length: 13 amino acids. CDR3 protein: CASSVVIDTEAFF. The CDR3 DNA follows: TGTGCCAGCAGTGTCGTCATAGACACTGAAGCTTTCTTT.

This rearrangement joins TRBV28 to TRBJ2-7; D uncertain. CDR3 length equals 14 residues. Germline CDR1 reads MDHEN; CDR2 reads SYDVKM. Trimming cost V 6 bases and J 1 base, with 13 bases left between them. The CDR3 loop reads CASSTVLQSYEQYF. The CDR3 DNA reads as TGTGCCAGCAGCACGGTACTTCAGTCCTACGAGCAGTACTTC.

The V gene is TRBV11-2, the J gene TRBJ1-3; unclear D gene. Germline V gene lookup returns CDR1 SGHAT and CDR2 FQNNGV. This CDR3 has 15 residues. Trimming removed 0 bases from V and 0 bases from J, with 6 bases in between. CDR3 in amino acids: CASSLDLRSGNTIYF. CDR3 bases: TGTGCCAGCAGCTTAGATCTGCGCTCTGGAAACACCATATATTTT.

This chain connects TRBV27 to TRBJ2-5, with 8 bases lining up with TRBD1. TRBJ2-7 explains the end of the DNA better; the J call may be wrong. Germline V CDR1 and CDR2: MNHEY, SMNVEV (reference sequence). CDR3 length equals 14 residues. The CDR3 DNA reads TGTGCCGCAAGAAAGACAGGGGTTGCCTACGAGCAGTACTTC. Translated, it gives CAARKTGVAYEQYF.

This clone was counted once. The rearrangement links TRBV5-6 to TRBJ2-7; D gene uncertain. This CDR3 has 12 amino acids. CDR1 SGHDT and CDR2 YYEEEE come from the germline V gene. Between the trimmed V and J ends, which lost 1 base and 3 bases, there was a span of 5 bases. The CDR3 is CASSLLDYEQYF. CDR3 bases: TGTGCCAGCAGCTTGCTAGACTACGAGCAGTACTTC. Filled out from reference TRBV5-6 and TRBJ2-7, the complete variable domain reads DAGVTQSPTHLIKTRGQQVTLRCSPKSGHDTVSWYQQALGQGPQFIFQYYEEEERQRGNFPDRFSGHQFPNYSSELNVNALLLGDSALYLCASSLLDYEQYFGPGTRLTVT.

V and J are TRBV6-1 and TRBJ2-3; possible D gene TRBD1, 5 bases. V dropped 3 bases and J dropped 3 bases, with 13 bases sitting between them. CDR1 MNHNS and CDR2 SASEGT come from the germline V gene. The CDR3 is made up of 15 amino acids. CDR3 coding DNA: TGTGCCAGCAGTGAGCTCCAGGGTTTGACAGATACGCAGTATTTT. Amino acid sequence: CASSELQGLTDTQYF.

The chain links TRBV19 to TRBJ2-1; D possibly corresponds to TRBD1 (6 bases). The CDR3 spans 13 residues. Trimming removed 7 bases at V and 6 bases at J, with 13 bases between. The V gene's germline CDR1 is LNHDA and CDR2 SQIVND (reference sequence). The CDR3 here is CASKQDSLNEQFF. The CDR3 DNA reads TGTGCCAGTAAACAGGACAGTCTCAATGAGCAGTTCTTC.

This rearrangement joins TRBV5-6 to TRBJ1-1; TRBD1 aligns across 10 bases. With V trimmed by 4 bases and J by 5 bases, 8 bases remained unmatched. The CDR3 loop spans 15 amino acids. Looked up from germline, CDR1 is SGHDT and CDR2 is YYEEEE. CDR3 nucleotides: TGTGCCAGCAGCCCGGGCGGGGGACAGGGGACTGAAGCTTTCTTT. It yields the protein CASSPGGGQGTEAFF.

The V call is TRBV2, the J call TRBJ2-5; the D is unclear. Germline loops: CDR1 SNHLY, CDR2 FYNNEI. V dropped 7 bases and J dropped 3 bases, with 9 bases sitting between them. CDR3 size: 12 residues. CDR3 sequence (DNA): TGTGCCAGCATAAGGCGGAAAGAGACCCAGTACTTC. Translating it yields CASIRRKETQYF.

The chain has TRBV7-9 and TRBJ1-5, with TRBD1 identical over 9 bases. V gave up 5 bases and J gave up 5 bases; unmatched junction bases: 16. This CDR3 comprises 18 residues. CDR1 is SEHNR, CDR2 FQNEAQ, per germline (reference sequence). CDR3 residues: CASSHPGQGPTPDQPQHF. CDR3 sequence (DNA): TGTGCCAGCAGCCACCCGGGACAGGGCCCTACGCCGGATCAGCCCCAGCATTTT.

This clone showed up just a few times. The chain links TRBV6-5 to TRBJ1-1; D not resolved. Trimming removed 6 bases at V and 4 bases at J, with 12 bases between. Germline CDR1 MNHEY, CDR2 SVGAGI. The CDR3 sequence is 13 residues long. CDR3 loop: CASRVEPFTEAFF. The CDR3 bases are TGTGCCAGCAGGGTGGAGCCGTTCACTGAAGCTTTCTTT.

This clone was seen more than once but under ten times. The gene calls are TRBV15 and TRBJ2-7; no reliable D call. The CDR3 extends over 14 amino acids. Germline CDR1 reads LNHNV; CDR2 reads YYDKDF (reference sequence). V lost 3 bases and J 2 bases, leaving 11 bases between the germline ends. CDR3 in amino acids: CATSSGPYTYEQYF. Written as DNA, the CDR3 is TGTGCCACCAGCAGCGGGCCCTACACCTACGAGCAGTACTTC.

The rearrangement links TRBV5-8 to TRBJ1-1; no firm D call. The CDR3 spans 15 residues. The germline gives CDR1 SGHTS, CDR2 YDEGEE. V was clipped by 0 bases and J by 0 bases, with 9 bases between them. As DNA, the CDR3 is TGTGCCAGCAGCTTGGCAGACCTCATGAACACTGAAGCTTTCTTT. Translation gives CASSLADLMNTEAFF.

The rearrangement joins TRBV7-9 to TRBJ2-7; 7 nucleotides align to TRBD1. The CDR3 is 13 amino acids. Germline CDR1 and CDR2: SEHNR and FQNEAQ (reference sequence). With V trimmed by 4 bases and J by 3 bases, 3 bases remained unmatched. The CDR3 sequence: CASSWGQSYEQYF. CDR3 in DNA: TGTGCCAGCAGCTGGGGACAGAGCTACGAGCAGTACTTC.

V and J are TRBV29-1 and TRBJ2-1, with 7 bases fitting TRBD1. The CDR3 has 14 residues. In germline, CDR1 is SQVTM, CDR2 ANQGSEA. Germline trimming cut 6 bases from V and 3 bases from J; bases unmatched to any gene: 8. The DNA of the CDR3 is TGCAGCGTCCTTTTCGGGACAGACTACAATGAGCAGTTCTTC. Protein: CSVLFGTDYNEQFF.

V usage is TRBV4-1 and J usage is TRBJ1-2; TRBD1 matches at 7 bases. The trim removed 4 bases at V and 8 bases at J, leaving 10 bases unmatched. The CDR3 covers 14 residues. CDR1 and CDR2 from the germline V gene are MGHRA and YSYEKL. Here the CDR3 reads CASSPKTGMRGYTF. In DNA form, the CDR3 reads TGCGCCAGCAGCCCGAAGACAGGGATGAGAGGCTACACCTTC.

V is TRBV7-9 and J is TRBJ2-1; 11 bases map to TRBD2. The CDR3 consists of 18 residues. J gave up 7 bases and V 4 bases, and 15 bases lay outside the gene matches. Germline assignment: CDR1 SEHNR and CDR2 FQNEAQ (reference sequence). The CDR3 DNA is TGTGCCAGCAGCTCGACAGGGACACTAGCGGGAGTTAAGAATGAGCAGTTCTTC. Translating it yields CASSSTGTLAGVKNEQFF.

V usage is TRBV4-2 and J usage is TRBJ2-7; no clear D. V gave up 3 bases and J gave up 3 bases, with 12 bases separating them. Germline CDR1 and CDR2: LGHNA and YNFKEQ. The CDR3 loop spans 14 amino acids. The CDR3 coding sequence is TGTGCCAGCAGCCACCGGGCACTCGACTACGAGCAGTACTTC. This gives the protein CASSHRALDYEQYF.

This CDR3 is CASRLDRGFNTEAFF. Written as DNA, the CDR3 is TGTGCCAGCAGATTGGACAGGGGATTTAACACTGAAGCTTTCTTT. V usage is TRBV2 and J usage is TRBJ1-1; 9 bases fit TRBD1. Looked up from germline, CDR1 is SNHLY and CDR2 is FYNNEI. CDR3 length equals 15 residues. The V segment lost 6 bases and the J segment 2 bases; nucleotides outside the gene matches: 7.

The chain links TRBV28 to TRBJ2-1; no definite D call. Trimming took 0 bases from V and 4 from J, leaving 7 bases between them. Germline lookup yields CDR1 MDHEN and CDR2 SYDVKM. This CDR3 region has 14 residues. CDR3 loop: CASSLWVDYNEQFF. The DNA of the CDR3 is TGTGCCAGCAGTTTATGGGTAGATTACAATGAGCAGTTCTTC.

The chain carries TRBV7-3 and TRBJ2-1; D is unclear. Germline V CDR1 and CDR2: SGHTA, FQGTGA. The ends were cut back, 0 bases at V and 4 bases at J, with 7 bases in the middle. CDR3 size: 14 residues. CDR3 in amino acids: CASSLTPPYNEQFF. DNA of the CDR3: TGTGCCAGCAGCTTAACTCCCCCATACAATGAGCAGTTCTTC. Filled out from reference TRBV7-3 and TRBJ2-1, the complete variable domain reads GAGVSQTPSNKVTEKGKYVELRCDPISGHTALYWYRQSLGQGPEFLIYFQGTGAADDSGLPNDRFFAVRPEGSVSTLKIQRTERGDSAVYLCASSLTPPYNEQFFGPGTRLTVL.

This clone was seen just once. The V and J genes are TRBV9 and TRBJ2-1, with 7 bases fitting TRBD2. This CDR3 has 14 amino acids. The germline V gene encodes CDR1 SGDLS and CDR2 YYNGEE. V trimming: 2 bases; J trimming: 7 bases; junction bases outside the gene matches: 6. The CDR3 nucleotides are TGTGCCAGCAGCGTTCATCTAGCGGCTAATGAGCAGTTCTTC. Translating it yields CASSVHLAANEQFF.

The chain is built from TRBV7-9 and TRBJ2-1, with D perhaps matching TRBD1 or TRBD2 (5 bases each). Germline V gene data show CDR1 as SEHNR and CDR2 as FQNEAQ (reference sequence). This CDR3 region has 15 residues. The V end was cut by 5 bases, the J end by 4 bases, with 15 bases between. The CDR3, as DNA: TGTGCCAGCAGCCATGGGACCACTCTATACAATGAGCAGTTCTTC. Encoded protein: CASSHGTTLYNEQFF.

The rearrangement links TRBV2 to TRBJ2-7; D not certain. Trimming shortened V by 3 bases and J by 0 bases, and 9 bases separated the two germline ends. This CDR3 is 14 amino acids long. Germline V gene lookup returns CDR1 SNHLY and CDR2 FYNNEI. CDR3 in DNA: TGTGCCAGCAGTGACAGGCTCTTCTCCTACGAGCAGTACTTC. As protein: CASSDRLFSYEQYF.